A single sample gave rise to the 18 T cell receptor beta chains below, sequenced in a study of blood T cells in healthy people across ages. Sample-barcoded 5' priming and a J-beta primer mix drove a second PCR of roughly 6 to 12 cycles. TCRdb processed the 5' RACE reads anew with MiXCR; each CDR3 protein has one entry. This table has fewer than 1.5 million distinct CDR3 sequences, around 42% appearing once. The material sequenced was blood. The receptors were gathered from a woman in her late teens or twenties in good health.

V gene TRBV30 combines with J gene TRBJ1-2; D is unresolved. Trimming took 4 bases from V and 8 from J, leaving 17 bases between them. The CDR3 spans 13 residues. Germline CDR1 reads GTSNPN; CDR2 reads SVGIG (reference sequence). The CDR3, as DNA: TGTGCCTGGACCCCTGTAGGAACGAGAGGCTACACCTTC. Translation: CAWTPVGTRGYTF.

The chain has TRBV11-2 and TRBJ1-2, with D possibly being TRBD1 (5 bases). V lost 5 bases and J lost 8, with 12 bases in between. Germline V gene lookup returns CDR1 SGHAT and CDR2 FQNNGV. This CDR3 region has 12 residues. Here the CDR3 reads CASSETVRGYTF. CDR3 bases: TGTGCCAGCAGCGAGACAGTTAGAGGCTACACCTTC.

V and J are TRBV6-6 and TRBJ2-1, with 9 bases identical to TRBD1. Germline V gene data show CDR1 as MNHNY and CDR2 as SVGAGI (reference sequence). This CDR3 has 14 amino acids. Germline trimming cut 6 bases from V and 6 bases from J; bases unmatched to any gene: 6. The CDR3 bases are TGTGCCAGCAGCACCGGGACAGGGAGCAATGAGCAGTTCTTC. This gives the protein CASSTGTGSNEQFF.

The genes are TRBV7-9 and TRBJ2-6; the D gene is possibly TRBD2 (5 bases). V was shortened by 1 base and J by 9 bases, with 13 bases between the two germline ends. Germline V gene sequence: CDR1 SEHNR, CDR2 FQNEAQ (reference sequence). The CDR3 runs 15 residues. DNA for the CDR3: TGTGCCAGCAGCTTAGAGCGGAACGAAGGCAACGTCCTGACTTTC. Protein: CASSLERNEGNVLTF.

A few counts support this clonotype. The chain uses TRBV29-1 and TRBJ2-2; 12 bases line up with TRBD2. Trimming removed 1 base from V and 2 bases from J; junction bases left unmatched: 2. Germline V gives CDR1 SQVTM, CDR2 ANQGSEA. The CDR3 is made up of 16 amino acids. The chain's CDR3 is CSVEGLAGDNTGELFF. The CDR3 DNA reads as TGCAGCGTTGAAGGACTAGCGGGGGATAACACCGGGGAGCTGTTTTTT.

This rearrangement joins TRBV18 to TRBJ2-7; D is unresolved. CDR1 is KGHSH, CDR2 LQKENI, per germline. CDR3 length: 12 residues. V lost 2 bases and J 6 bases, leaving 8 bases between the germline ends. The CDR3 spells CASSPISGEQYF. CDR3 bases: TGTGCCAGCTCACCAATCTCGGGCGAGCAGTACTTC.

V is TRBV20-1 and J is TRBJ2-1; 7 bases are a match to TRBD2. CDR3 length equals 14 residues. CDR1 DFQATT and CDR2 SNEGSKA come from the germline V gene (reference sequence). The V segment lost 6 bases and the J segment 6 bases; nucleotides outside the gene matches: 11. CDR3: CSAKLAPRSNEQFF. The CDR3 bases are TGCAGTGCAAAACTAGCGCCTAGGAGCAATGAGCAGTTCTTC.

The chain carries TRBV5-1 and TRBJ2-4, with 9 bases identical to TRBD1. This CDR3 is 16 amino acids long. Germline trimming cut 0 bases from V and 4 bases from J; bases unmatched to any gene: 5. Germline CDR1 and CDR2: SGHRS and YFSETQ. CDR3 sequence: CASSLEAGTGKNIQYF. CDR3 bases: TGCGCCAGCAGCTTGGAGGCCGGGACAGGGAAAAACATTCAGTACTTC.

This chain joins TRBV6-4 and TRBJ1-2; the match to TRBD1 covers 7 bases. Per the germline V gene, CDR1 is MRHNA and CDR2 is SNTAGT. V shed 0 bases and J 2 bases; nucleotides not matched to a gene: 0. This CDR3 has 14 residues. CDR3 protein: CASSDSGGNYGYTF. The CDR3 region has the DNA TGTGCCAGCAGTGACTCAGGGGGCAACTATGGCTACACCTTC.

J is TRBJ2-3 and V is TRBV11-1; D perhaps matches TRBD2 (5 bases). Germline CDR1 and CDR2: SGHAT and FQDESV (reference sequence). V lost 1 base and J 4 bases, leaving 12 bases between the germline ends. The CDR3 is 15 amino acids. This chain's CDR3 is CASSLVLAQADTQYF. The CDR3 nucleotides are TGTGCCAGCAGCTTAGTCCTAGCCCAGGCAGATACGCAGTATTTT.

The chain employs TRBV20-1 and TRBJ1-2; TRBD1 matches 9 bases. The germline V gene encodes CDR1 DFQATT and CDR2 SNEGSKA (reference sequence). The CDR3 sequence is 15 residues long. The junction had 5 bases not matched to a gene; V was cut back by 3 bases and J by 0 bases. The CDR3 sequence is CSASKGQGSNYGYTF. The CDR3 bases are TGCAGTGCTAGCAAGGGACAGGGATCTAACTATGGCTACACCTTC.

In its sample, this clonotype was seen a few times. This chain uses TRBV29-1 with TRBJ1-2; D call uncertain. Germline assignment: CDR1 SQVTM and CDR2 ANQGSEA. Trimming removed 7 bases from V and 1 base from J, with 13 bases in between. The CDR3 has 13 residues. The CDR3 bases are TGCAGCGCCGCAGCGGGCCTTAACTATGGCTACACCTTC. Translated: CSAAAGLNYGYTF. The whole variable domain, remainder taken from reference TRBV29-1 and TRBJ1-2, is SAVISQKPSRDICQRGTSLTIQCQVDSQVTMMFWYRQQPGQSLTLIATANQGSEATYESGFVIDKFPISRPNLTFSTLTVSNMSPEDSSIYLCSAAAGLNYGYTFGSGTRLTVV.

The rearrangement joins TRBV29-1 to TRBJ2-7, with TRBD1 matching 8 bases. The CDR3 is made up of 14 amino acids. V gave up 5 bases and J gave up 3 bases; unmatched junction bases: 9. Per germline, CDR1 SQVTM and CDR2 ANQGSEA. CDR3 bases: TGCAGCGTTTCAGGGGGCGAAACCTTCTACGAGCAGTACTTC. Amino acids: CSVSGGETFYEQYF.

The J gene is TRBJ2-2, the V gene TRBV29-1, with unresolved D. V lost 2 bases and J 0 bases, leaving 1 base between the germline ends. There are 12 residues in the CDR3. Germline V gene data show CDR1 as SQVTM and CDR2 as ANQGSEA. The CDR3 coding sequence is TGCAGCGTTGAACCGAACACCGGGGAGCTGTTTTTT. Translated: CSVEPNTGELFF.

The chain carries TRBV6-5 and TRBJ2-3; no reliable D call. Trimming took 11 bases from V and 1 from J, leaving 13 bases between them. Germline assignment: CDR1 MNHEY and CDR2 SVGAGI. The CDR3 has 13 residues. The CDR3 DNA follows: TGTGCCGGCATCCCAGGTGGCACAGATACGCAGTATTTT. It is translated as CAGIPGGTDTQYF.

Turning to this clonotype: Germline is not matched at one junction end, which may reflect a read error. This rearrangement joins TRBV7-2 to TRBJ2-7; no clear D gene. The germline gives CDR1 SGHTA, CDR2 FQGNSA. The CDR3 sequence is 15 residues long. CDR3 residues: CAGSLQTSQGSEQYF. In DNA form, the CDR3 reads TGTGCCGGCAGCTTGCAGACTTCTCAAGGGTCCGAGCAGTACTTC.

This clonotype has a handful of counts. This sequence joins TRBV12-3 or TRBV12-4 and TRBJ2-3; D ambiguous. The CDR3 runs 12 residues. V was trimmed by 6 bases and J by 4 bases, leaving 8 bases between them. The CDR3 DNA reads TGTGCCAGCAGCCCGTATGCAGATACGCAGTATTTT. Residues: CASSPYADTQYF.

This chain joins TRBV7-2 and TRBJ1-1; D possibly corresponds to TRBD1 (5 bases). The germline gives CDR1 SGHTA, CDR2 FQGNSA. The CDR3 is 14 amino acids. The V end was cut by 7 bases, the J end by 5 bases, with 17 bases between. CDR3 in DNA: TGTGCCAGCACCACTAAGTCAGGGAATACTGAAGCTTTCTTT. Translating gives CASTTKSGNTEAFF.